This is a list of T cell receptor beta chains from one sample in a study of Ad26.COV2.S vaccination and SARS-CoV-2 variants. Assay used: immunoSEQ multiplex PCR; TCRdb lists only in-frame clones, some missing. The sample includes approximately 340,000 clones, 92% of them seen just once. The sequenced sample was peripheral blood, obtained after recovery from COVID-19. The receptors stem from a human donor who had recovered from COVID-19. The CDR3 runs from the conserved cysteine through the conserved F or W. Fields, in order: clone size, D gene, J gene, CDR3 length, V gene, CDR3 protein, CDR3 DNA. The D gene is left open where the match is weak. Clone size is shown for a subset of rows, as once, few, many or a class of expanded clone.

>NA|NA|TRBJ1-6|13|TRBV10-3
CATQQGYNSPLHF
TGTGCCACCCAACAGGGCTATAATTCACCCCTCCACTTT
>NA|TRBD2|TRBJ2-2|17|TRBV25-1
CASSEWASGVNTGELFF
TGTGCCAGCAGTGAATGGGCTAGCGGGGTTAACACCGGGGAGCTGTTTTTT
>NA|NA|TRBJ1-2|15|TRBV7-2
CASSLVQGSVGGYTF
TGTGCCAGCAGCTTAGTTCAGGGATCTGTCGGTGGCTACACCTTC
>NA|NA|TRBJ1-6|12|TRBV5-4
CASSLVASPLHF
TGTGCCAGCAGCTTGGTGGCTTCACCCCTCCACTTT
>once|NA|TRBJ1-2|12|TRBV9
CASSVGGDGYTF
TGTGCCAGCAGCGTAGGTGGGGATGGCTACACCTTC
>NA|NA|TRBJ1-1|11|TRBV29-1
CSAMTGQEAFF
TGCAGCGCTATGACCGGGCAAGAAGCTTTCTTT
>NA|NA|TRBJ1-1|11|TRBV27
CASSLGTEAFF
TGTGCCAGCAGTTTGGGTACTGAAGCTTTCTTT
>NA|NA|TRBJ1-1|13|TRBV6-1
CASSELQGTEAFF
TGTGCCAGCAGTGAATTGCAGGGCACTGAAGCTTTCTTT
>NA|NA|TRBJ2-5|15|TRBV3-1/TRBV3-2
CASSQNHDTRETQYF
TGTGCCAGCAGCCAAAACCACGACACCAGAGAGACCCAGTACTTC
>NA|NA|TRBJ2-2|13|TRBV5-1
CASRTENTGELFF
TGCGCCAGCAGAACAGAGAACACCGGGGAGCTGTTTTTT
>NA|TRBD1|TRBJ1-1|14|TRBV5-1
CASRRTGANTEAFF
TGCGCCAGCAGACGGACAGGGGCGAACACTGAAGCTTTCTTT
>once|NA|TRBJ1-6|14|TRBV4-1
CASSQDSRNSPLHF
TGCGCCAGCAGCCAAGACAGTAGGAATTCACCCCTCCACTTT
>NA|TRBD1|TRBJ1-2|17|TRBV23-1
CASSQSICDRVKEGYTF
TGCGCCAGCAGTCAATCGATTTGTGACAGGGTTAAAGAAGGCTACACCTTC
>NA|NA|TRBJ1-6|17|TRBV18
CASSTNGVGQNNSPLHF
TGTGCCAGCTCAACAAACGGGGTGGGGCAGAATAATTCACCCCTCCACTTT
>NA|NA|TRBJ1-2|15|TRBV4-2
CASSQEDGQGRGYTF
TGTGCCAGCAGCCAAGAGGATGGGCAGGGACGGGGCTACACCTTC
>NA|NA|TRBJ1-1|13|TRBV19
CASSRDSNTEAFF
TGTGCCAGTAGCCGGGACTCAAACACTGAAGCTTTCTTT
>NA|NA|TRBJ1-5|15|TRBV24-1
CATSDLAEIHQPQHF
TGTGCCACCAGTGATTTGGCAGAGATTCATCAGCCCCAGCATTTT
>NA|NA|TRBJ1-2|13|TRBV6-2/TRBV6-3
CASSYGGLSGYTF
TGTGCCAGCAGTTACGGGGGGCTGAGTGGCTACACCTTC
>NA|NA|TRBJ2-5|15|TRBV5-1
CASSSNRANQETQYF
TGCGCCAGCAGCTCAAACAGGGCTAACCAAGAGACCCAGTACTTC
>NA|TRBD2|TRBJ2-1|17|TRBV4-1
CASSHTLTSGGKNEQFF
TGCGCCAGCAGCCATACCCTTACTAGCGGGGGCAAGAATGAGCAGTTCTTC